The clone carrying this T cell receptor (beta chain) was picked up a small number of times. The CDR3 spans 15 residues. Trimming removed 4 bases from V and 4 bases from J, with 16 bases in between. Germline V gene sequence: CDR1 ENHRY, CDR2 SYGVKD. This entry belongs to a study of CD8+ T cells in alopecia areata. Extracted RNA was reverse transcribed, and the resulting cDNA served as sequencing template. The data were produced by immunoSEQ multiplex PCR, yet TCRdb's version contains in-frame clones alone and is incomplete. The table shows 200,000 to 250,000 clones, with 50% to 70% occurring only once. Noted treatment: oral pan-JAK inhibitor, 5-10 mg twice daily.

The sequences come from CD4+ T cells sorted from blood, collected at week 4, from a patient treated with tofacitinib. This rearrangement joins TRBV10-3 to TRBJ1-2; D is possibly TRBD1 (5 bases). The clonotype was recovered from a human donor with alopecia areata. This CDR3 is CAISADQGAGYGYTF. DNA for the CDR3: TGTGCCATCAGTGCGGACCAGGGTGCTGGCTATGGCTACACCTTC.